The 26 T cell receptor beta chains in this list originate from one sample, sequenced in a study of OX40 agonist ivuxolimab in advanced cancers. The protocol was immunoSEQ multiplex PCR, while the TCRdb copy is restricted to in-frame clones and leaves out a portion. This table holds nearly 65,000 clones, roughly nine tenths found once. The source material was CD4+ or CD8+ T cells sorted from blood, sampled in a trial of the OX40 agonist ivuxolimab. These receptors all come from an adult with an advanced solid tumor such as melanoma, head and neck, liver or kidney cancer.

The chain employs TRBV14 and TRBJ1-4, with D uncertain. Germline assignment: CDR1 SGHDN and CDR2 FVKESK. The CDR3 is made up of 15 amino acids. Trimming removed 7 bases at V and 8 bases at J, with 20 bases between. The CDR3 sequence is CASIVGVSIKEKLFF. The CDR3 DNA reads TGTGCCAGCATAGTTGGGGTGTCTATAAAGGAAAAACTGTTTTTT.

The chain uses TRBV6-6 and TRBJ2-7; possible D gene TRBD2, 6 bases. Germline V CDR1 and CDR2: MNHNY, SVGAGI (reference sequence). Trimming took off 2 bases at V and 6 bases at J, with 17 bases between the two ends. The CDR3 totals 15 residues. The chain's CDR3 is CASSYGLAAPREQYF. The CDR3 DNA follows: TGTGCCAGCAGTTACGGCTTAGCGGCCCCGCGCGAGCAGTACTTC.

About this clone itself: Other DNA sequences in the same sample also yield this CDR3. This chain uses TRBV19 with TRBJ1-1, with unresolved D. CDR3 length: 13 residues. Trimming took 4 bases from V and 0 from J, leaving 6 bases between them. Germline V gene sequence: CDR1 LNHDA, CDR2 SQIVND (reference sequence). This chain's CDR3 is CASSTSLNTEAFF. The CDR3 DNA reads TGTGCCAGTAGTACCAGCCTGAACACTGAAGCTTTCTTT.

This chain links TRBV5-1 with TRBJ1-1; D is unclear. The CDR3 runs to 15 residues. V dropped 0 bases and J dropped 4 bases, with 13 bases sitting between them. CDR1 and CDR2 (germline): SGHRS, YFSETQ. The CDR3 sequence is CASSLGLEWGTEAFF. Here the CDR3 DNA reads TGCGCCAGCAGCTTGGGTTTGGAATGGGGCACTGAAGCTTTCTTT.

The chain is built from TRBV4-1 and TRBJ2-7, with 7 nucleotides matching TRBD1. Trimming removed 3 bases from V and 2 bases from J; junction bases left unmatched: 4. The germline V gene encodes CDR1 MGHRA and CDR2 YSYEKL. CDR3 length: 14 residues. CDR3 DNA sequence: TGCGCCAGCAGCCATCTCGGGACAGCCTACGAGCAGTACTTC. This translates into CASSHLGTAYEQYF.

V gene TRBV4-1 combines with J gene TRBJ2-1, with D perhaps matching TRBD2 (6 bases). V was cut by 4 bases and J by 13 bases, with 14 bases left in between. Germline CDR1 and CDR2: MGHRA and YSYEKL. The length of the CDR3 is 12 residues. CDR3 nucleotide sequence: TGCGCCAGCAGCCTTACCTGGGACTCCCAGTTCTTC. It encodes CASSLTWDSQFF.

The chain couples TRBV28 to TRBJ2-7; possibly TRBD1 for D (6 bases). From germline, CDR1 is MDHEN and CDR2 SYDVKM. V lost 8 bases to trimming and J lost 2 bases, with 13 bases between them. The CDR3 covers 13 residues. CDR3 nucleotide sequence: TGTGCCAGCCGGGACATCGGCACCTACGAGCAGTACGTC. It yields the protein CASRDIGTYEQYV.

This clone has only one observation. J is TRBJ1-2 and V is TRBV7-9; D is unresolved. Germline loops: CDR1 SEHNR, CDR2 FQNEAQ (reference sequence). The CDR3 runs to 13 residues. Trimming removed 3 bases from V and 3 bases from J, with 8 bases in between. This CDR3 reads CASSLRLDYGYTF. CDR3 coding DNA: TGTGCCAGCAGCTTGAGGTTGGACTATGGCTACACCTTC.

V and J are TRBV7-8 and TRBJ2-2; 9 nucleotides match TRBD1. Germline V gene lookup returns CDR1 SGHVS and CDR2 FQNEAQ. Losses at the gene ends were 5 bases for V and 6 bases for J; bases not matched to a gene: 7. The CDR3 sequence is 15 residues long. The CDR3 DNA reads TGTGCCAGCAGCCCGGTGACAGGGGGGCCCGGGGAGCTGTTTTTT. The encoded protein is CASSPVTGGPGELFF.

This chain uses TRBV11-3 with TRBJ2-7; 9 nucleotides agree with TRBD2. This CDR3 spans 13 amino acids. Per the germline V gene, CDR1 is SGHNT and CDR2 is YENEEA. With V trimmed by 5 bases and J by 3 bases, 2 bases remained unmatched. The CDR3 protein is CASSVSGSYEQYF. DNA for the CDR3: TGTGCCAGCAGCGTTAGCGGGAGCTACGAGCAGTACTTC.

The genes are TRBV4-1 and TRBJ2-7, with D perhaps TRBD1 (5 bases). The CDR3 has 17 residues. With 5 bases removed from V and 3 bases from J, the gap between germline ends came to 23 bases. In germline, CDR1 is MGHRA, CDR2 YSYEKL. CDR3: CASSSNLGALLNYEQYF. The CDR3 DNA reads as TGCGCCAGCAGCTCCAACTTAGGGGCCCTTCTCAACTACGAGCAGTACTTC.

This chain joins TRBV27 and TRBJ2-1, with a possible D match to TRBD1 (5 bases). The CDR3 is 14 residues long. From germline, CDR1 is MNHEY and CDR2 SMNVEV (reference sequence). V was cut by 7 bases and J by 0 bases, with 10 bases left in between. CDR3 loop: CASTQDSSYNEQFF. CDR3 bases: TGTGCCAGCACCCAAGACAGCTCCTACAATGAGCAGTTCTTC.

The V gene is TRBV9, the J gene TRBJ2-7, with TRBD1 as a possible D gene (6 bases). CDR1 SGDLS and CDR2 YYNGEE come from the germline V gene. The CDR3 has 14 residues. V shed 3 bases and J shed 0 bases, with 10 bases lying between them. The chain's CDR3 is CASSATGFSYEQYF. CDR3 DNA sequence: TGTGCCAGCAGCGCAACAGGGTTCTCCTACGAGCAGTACTTC.

The J gene is TRBJ2-3, the V gene TRBV28; D perhaps matches TRBD2 (5 bases). V was clipped by 8 bases and J by 3 bases, with 21 bases between them. Germline V gene sequence: CDR1 MDHEN, CDR2 SYDVKM. There are 16 residues in the CDR3. DNA for the CDR3: TGTGCCAGCCTCCAACGAGCGGAGAGGGTAACAGATACGCAGTATTTT. Protein product: CASLQRAERVTDTQYF.

This chain connects TRBV4-3 to TRBJ1-1; tentatively, D is TRBD1 (5 bases). Germline assignment: CDR1 LGHNA and CDR2 YSLEER. The CDR3 totals 17 residues. V shed 1 base and J shed 5 bases, with 20 bases lying between them. CDR3 sequence: CASSQASLGGARTEAFF. The CDR3 DNA follows: TGCGCCAGCAGCCAAGCATCGTTGGGAGGGGCTAGGACTGAAGCTTTCTTT.

This sequence joins TRBV16 and TRBJ2-7, with D possibly matching TRBD2 (6 bases). This CDR3 is 14 amino acids long. V lost 3 bases and J lost 4, with 13 bases in between. The germline CDR1 and CDR2 sequences are KGHSY and FQNENV. The CDR3 DNA follows: TGTGCCAGCAGCCACGGTGTGGCGGGGTACGAGCAGTACGTC. It translates to CASSHGVAGYEQYV.

The CDR3 loop is CASSYPASGGQETQYF. In nucleotides, the CDR3 is TGTGCCAGCAGTTACCCTGCTAGCGGGGGCCAAGAGACCCAGTACTTC. The V call is TRBV6-5, the J call TRBJ2-5; 10 bases agree with TRBD2. Germline trimming cut 2 bases from V and 1 base from J; bases unmatched to any gene: 4. The CDR3 has 16 amino acids. The germline V gene has CDR1 MNHEY and CDR2 SVGAGI.

The genes are TRBV27 and TRBJ2-1; 13 bases agree with TRBD2. V gave up 8 bases and J gave up 0 bases; unmatched junction bases: 7. The germline V gene has CDR1 MNHEY and CDR2 SMNVEV (reference sequence). This CDR3 is built from 17 residues. CDR3 residues: CASEGLAGTSSYNEQFF. The DNA of the CDR3 is TGTGCCAGCGAGGGACTAGCGGGGACAAGCTCCTACAATGAGCAGTTCTTC.

Turning to this clone: The same CDR3 can be traced to other DNA sequences in this sample. The chain joins TRBV27 to TRBJ1-2; D uncertain. With 3 bases removed from V and 2 bases from J, the gap between germline ends came to 7 bases. The CDR3 is 13 amino acids. Germline V lookup: CDR1 MNHEY, CDR2 SMNVEV (reference sequence). Here the CDR3 reads CASSFGRNYGYTF. The CDR3 nucleotides are TGTGCCAGCAGTTTCGGCAGAAACTATGGCTACACCTTC.

V gene TRBV10-1 combines with J gene TRBJ2-5; D may correspond to TRBD1 or TRBD2 (6 bases each). Trimming cost V 2 bases and J 4 bases, with 11 bases left between them. The CDR3 is made up of 14 amino acids. The germline V gene encodes CDR1 WNHNN and CDR2 SYGVQD (reference sequence). CDR3 DNA sequence: TGCGCCAGCAGTGAGGGGGGGCCAAGAGAGACCCAGTACTTC. This encodes CASSEGGPRETQYF.

The gene calls are TRBV7-2 and TRBJ2-2, with D possibly being TRBD2 (6 bases). V lost 5 bases and J 3 bases, leaving 16 bases between the germline ends. This CDR3 region has 16 residues. Looked up from germline, CDR1 is SGHTA and CDR2 is FQGNSA. The chain's CDR3 is CASSPFPGGDTGELFF. The CDR3 DNA reads TGTGCCAGCAGCCCCTTTCCTGGAGGGGACACCGGGGAGCTGTTTTTT.

The rearrangement uses TRBV9 and TRBJ2-1; D gene ambiguous. The CDR3 contains 13 residues. Trimming stripped 3 bases from V and 9 bases from J, with 13 bases between. Germline CDR1 is SGDLS and CDR2 is YYNGEE. CDR3 sequence: CASSEVVSSEQFF. CDR3 coding DNA: TGTGCCAGCAGCGAGGTAGTATCGAGTGAGCAGTTCTTC.

CDR3 in DNA: TGTGCCAGTAGTATAGTAGGAGGGGAAGGTGGCTACACCTTC. Translating gives CASSIVGGEGGYTF. The V call is TRBV19, the J call TRBJ1-2, with a possible D match to TRBD1 (5 bases). The CDR3 contains 14 residues. V was cut by 1 base and J by 7 bases, with 13 bases left in between. The V gene's germline CDR1 is LNHDA and CDR2 SQIVND (reference sequence).

This chain uses TRBV15 with TRBJ2-1, with 9 positions matching TRBD2. V was pared by 1 base and J by 8 bases, with 6 bases of the junction left unmatched. The CDR3 has 15 amino acids. Germline lookup yields CDR1 LNHNV and CDR2 YYDKDF (reference sequence). The CDR3: CATSRVLAGRDEQFF. The CDR3 DNA follows: TGTGCCACCAGCAGAGTTCTAGCGGGACGCGATGAGCAGTTCTTC.

The chain couples TRBV19 to TRBJ2-7; D may correspond to TRBD1 or TRBD2 (5 bases each). V was trimmed by 5 bases and J by 3 bases, leaving 11 bases between them. This CDR3 is built from 13 residues. The germline gives CDR1 LNHDA, CDR2 SQIVND (reference sequence). DNA for the CDR3: TGTGCCAGTAGTCTGGGGGTCGACTACGAGCAGTACTTC. Translated, it gives CASSLGVDYEQYF.

About this clone: This sample includes further DNA sequences coding for the same CDR3. The chain is built from TRBV9 and TRBJ2-7; possibly TRBD1 or TRBD2 for D (5 bases each). Germline V lookup: CDR1 SGDLS, CDR2 YYNGEE. This CDR3 contains 15 residues. V lost 4 bases, J lost 2 bases, and 16 bases lay in between. The CDR3 is CASSPEGTGAYEQYF. The CDR3 DNA follows: TGTGCCAGCAGCCCCGAGGGAACAGGCGCCTACGAGCAGTACTTC.